Listed here are 17 T cell receptor beta chains from one sample, sequenced in a study of blood T cell repertoires in COVID-19. Libraries were prepared by immunoSEQ multiplex PCR; TCRdb keeps only in-frame clonotypes and omits some of them. The sample lists around 150,000 clones; around 83% were seen once. The sequencing input was peripheral blood. These receptor sequences come from a man aged 25 to 40 with COVID-19, enrolled during active disease.

CDR3 residues: CASSQGTSGSSSYNEQFF. CDR3 DNA sequence: TGCGCCAGCAGCCAAGGCACTAGCGGGAGTTCCTCCTACAATGAGCAGTTCTTC. The chain recombines TRBV4-1 with TRBJ2-1, with 11 nucleotides matching TRBD2. Germline-derived CDR1 and CDR2 are MGHRA and YSYEKL. V shed 1 base, J shed 0 bases, and the junction held 5 bases outside the gene matches. The CDR3 is 18 residues long.

V gene TRBV5-1 combines with J gene TRBJ2-7, with TRBD1 matching 10 bases. This CDR3 spans 16 amino acids. V lost 1 base, J lost 5 bases, and 9 bases stayed unmatched. Germline-derived CDR1 and CDR2 are SGHRS and YFSETQ. For the CDR3, the DNA is TGCGCCAGCAGCTTGTCGACAGGGGGCAACTTCAACGAGCAGTACTTC. The encoded protein is CASSLSTGGNFNEQYF.

This clone was recorded once. This chain links TRBV10-3 with TRBJ2-7; 8 nucleotides line up with TRBD1. Germline lookup yields CDR1 ENHRY and CDR2 SYGVKD. With 3 bases clipped from V and 0 bases from J, the junction kept 10 bases outside the gene matches. The CDR3 spans 17 residues. CDR3 amino acids: CAISDLGTGQSSYEQYF. The CDR3 DNA follows: TGTGCCATCAGTGATCTCGGGACAGGCCAAAGCTCCTACGAGCAGTACTTC.

The chain has TRBV7-6 and TRBJ2-7; maybe TRBD2 (6 bases). The V end was cut by 0 bases, the J end by 3 bases, with 15 bases between. This CDR3 spans 16 amino acids. Germline lookup yields CDR1 SGHVS and CDR2 FNYEAQ. The CDR3 DNA follows: TGTGCCAGCAGCTTAGCTTCCGGGAGTACAGGCTACGAGCAGTACTTC. Its protein is CASSLASGSTGYEQYF. Combining the CDR3 with reference TRBV7-6 and TRBJ2-7 gives the whole variable domain GAGVSQSPRYKVTKRGQDVALRCDPISGHVSLYWYRQALGQGPEFLTYFNYEAQQDKSGLPNDRFSAERPEGSISTLTIQRTEQRDSAMYRCASSLASGSTGYEQYFGPGTRLTVT.

The chain carries TRBV4-1 and TRBJ2-4; D remains unclear. Germline values: CDR1 MGHRA, CDR2 YSYEKL. The CDR3 runs to 14 residues. V dropped 3 bases and J dropped 0 bases, with 6 bases sitting between them. The CDR3, as DNA: TGCGCCAGCAGCCAGAGGCTAGCCAAAAACATTCAGTACTTC. Its protein product is CASSQRLAKNIQYF.

The chain links TRBV7-8 to TRBJ2-7; weak D call: TRBD1 (6 bases). The CDR3 contains 14 residues. The V gene's germline CDR1 is SGHVS and CDR2 FQNEAQ. Between the trimmed V and J ends, which lost 5 bases and 2 bases, there was a span of 13 bases. In DNA form, the CDR3 reads TGTGCCAGCAGCGCCCAACAGGGCACCTACGAGCAGTACTTC. Amino acid sequence: CASSAQQGTYEQYF.

The chain employs TRBV9 and TRBJ1-1; D is unresolved. V lost 0 bases and J 2 bases, leaving 8 bases between the germline ends. This CDR3 has 14 residues. From germline, CDR1 is SGDLS and CDR2 YYNGEE. The CDR3 nucleotides are TGTGCCAGCAGCGTAGTGGAACTAAACACTGAAGCTTTCTTT. It yields the protein CASSVVELNTEAFF.

This chain uses TRBV30 with TRBJ2-2, with 11 bases that match TRBD2. Germline V CDR1 and CDR2: GTSNPN, SVGIG (reference sequence). With 3 bases clipped from V and 3 bases from J, the junction kept 6 bases outside the gene matches. CDR3 length: 16 residues. The CDR3 spells CAWSPIAGGDTGELFF. In DNA, the CDR3 is TGTGCCTGGAGCCCAATAGCGGGAGGGGACACCGGGGAGCTGTTTTTT.

The V call is TRBV6-5, the J call TRBJ2-5; 7 nucleotides align to TRBD2. CDR1 and CDR2 from the germline V gene are MNHEY and SVGAGI. Germline trimming cut 10 bases from V and 0 bases from J; bases unmatched to any gene: 8. The CDR3 length is 14 residues. The CDR3 loop reads CATGEGGYQETQYF. CDR3 nucleotides: TGTGCCACCGGGGAGGGAGGGTACCAAGAGACCCAGTACTTC.

The rearrangement links TRBV5-1 to TRBJ1-1; no firm D call. The CDR3 has 14 residues. The germline gives CDR1 SGHRS, CDR2 YFSETQ. The ends were cut back, 5 bases at V and 2 bases at J, with 13 bases in the middle. In DNA form, the CDR3 reads TGCGCCAGCAGTCGTGAGGGAATAAACACTGAAGCTTTCTTT. Translating gives CASSREGINTEAFF.

This clone was observed once. This chain connects TRBV11-3 to TRBJ2-3, with D possibly being TRBD2 (5 bases). CDR1 is SGHNT and CDR2 is YENEEA in the germline V gene. V was cut by 1 base and J by 1 base, with 21 bases left in between. The CDR3 is 19 amino acids. The CDR3 loop is CASSLVPLTELRGTDTQYF. DNA of the CDR3: TGTGCCAGCAGCTTAGTACCCCTGACGGAGCTGCGGGGCACAGATACGCAGTATTTT.

In its sample, this clone was seen once. The chain is built from TRBV19 and TRBJ2-7; 9 bases are a match to TRBD1. The CDR3 is made up of 13 amino acids. J gave up 4 bases and V 7 bases, and 5 bases lay outside the gene matches. Germline CDR1 LNHDA, CDR2 SQIVND (reference sequence). The CDR3 coding sequence is TGTGCCAGTATGGACAGGGGATCGTACGAGCAGTACTTC. Amino acids: CASMDRGSYEQYF.

The V gene is TRBV4-1, the J gene TRBJ2-7; the D gene is possibly TRBD1 (5 bases). Between the trimmed V and J ends, which lost 0 bases and 6 bases, there was a span of 9 bases. Germline V lookup: CDR1 MGHRA, CDR2 YSYEKL. The CDR3 consists of 13 residues. The chain's CDR3 is CASSQDQRGEQYF. Here the CDR3 DNA reads TGCGCCAGCAGCCAAGATCAAAGGGGCGAGCAGTACTTC.

The V and J genes are TRBV10-3 and TRBJ2-5; D might be TRBD1 (5 bases). Germline assignment: CDR1 ENHRY and CDR2 SYGVKD. The CDR3 spans 13 residues. V was clipped by 11 bases and J by 1 base, with 14 bases between them. The CDR3 region is CAVRPQGQETQYF. The CDR3 DNA reads TGTGCCGTGAGACCCCAGGGCCAAGAGACCCAGTACTTC.

The gene calls are TRBV10-3 and TRBJ2-7, with 7 bases fitting TRBD2. In germline, CDR1 is ENHRY, CDR2 SYGVKD. This CDR3 spans 15 amino acids. The V gene end was trimmed by 0 bases and the J gene end by 1 base; junction bases not matched to a gene: 3. CDR3 nucleotide sequence: TGTGCCATCAGTGAGTCGTTGCGGGGGTCCTACGAGCAGTACTTC. It translates to CAISESLRGSYEQYF.

This clone showed up just once. The V and J genes are TRBV19 and TRBJ2-2; TRBD1 might be the D (6 bases). The germline CDR1 and CDR2 sequences are LNHDA and SQIVND (reference sequence). V was trimmed by 7 bases and J by 8 bases, leaving 17 bases between them. The CDR3 is 14 amino acids. The CDR3 protein is CASTRTERVGELFF. CDR3 nucleotides: TGTGCCAGTACCCGGACAGAAAGAGTTGGGGAGCTGTTTTTT.

The CDR3 DNA reads as TGTGCCAGCAGTGTATATGGGGGCGCTGGGTATGGCTACACCTTC. This codes for CASSVYGGAGYGYTF. The rearrangement joins TRBV2 to TRBJ1-2; the D gene is possibly TRBD1 (6 bases). The V end lost 4 bases, the J end lost 5 bases, and 17 bases lay between the germline ends. CDR3 length: 15 residues. From germline, CDR1 is SNHLY and CDR2 FYNNEI.